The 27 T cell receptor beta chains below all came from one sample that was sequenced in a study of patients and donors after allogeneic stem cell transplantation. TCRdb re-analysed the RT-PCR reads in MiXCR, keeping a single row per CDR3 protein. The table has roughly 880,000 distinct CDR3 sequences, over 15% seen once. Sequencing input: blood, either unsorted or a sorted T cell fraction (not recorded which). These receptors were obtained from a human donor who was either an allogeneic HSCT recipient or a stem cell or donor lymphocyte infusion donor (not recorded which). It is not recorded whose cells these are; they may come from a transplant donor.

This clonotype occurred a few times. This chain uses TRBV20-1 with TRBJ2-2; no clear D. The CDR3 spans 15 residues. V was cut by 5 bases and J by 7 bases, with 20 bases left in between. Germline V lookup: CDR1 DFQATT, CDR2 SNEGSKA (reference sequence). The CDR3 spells CSALPPQGSGGELFF. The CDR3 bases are TGCAGTGCTCTTCCCCCCCAAGGGTCGGGCGGGGAGCTGTTTTTT.

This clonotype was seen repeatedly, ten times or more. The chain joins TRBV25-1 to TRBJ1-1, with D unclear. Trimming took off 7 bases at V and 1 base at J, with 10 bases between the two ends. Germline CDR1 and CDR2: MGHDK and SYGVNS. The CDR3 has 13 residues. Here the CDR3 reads CASTGVGNTEAFF. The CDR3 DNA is TGTGCCAGCACCGGCGTGGGGAACACTGAAGCTTTCTTT.

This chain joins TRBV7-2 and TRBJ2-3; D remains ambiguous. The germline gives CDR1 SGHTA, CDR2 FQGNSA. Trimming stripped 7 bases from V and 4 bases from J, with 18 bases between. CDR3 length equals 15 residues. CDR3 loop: CASTLIGFRPDTQYF. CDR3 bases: TGTGCCAGCACCCTAATAGGTTTTAGGCCAGATACGCAGTATTTT.

CDR3 DNA: TGTGCCAGCAGCTGGGCCCCCAGAGGCACTGAAGCTTTCTTT. Translating gives CASSWAPRGTEAFF. V gene TRBV7-3 combines with J gene TRBJ1-1; D unresolved. CDR1 is SGHTA and CDR2 is FQGTGA in the germline V gene. Between the trimmed V and J ends, which lost 4 bases and 4 bases, there was a span of 13 bases. CDR3 size: 14 residues.

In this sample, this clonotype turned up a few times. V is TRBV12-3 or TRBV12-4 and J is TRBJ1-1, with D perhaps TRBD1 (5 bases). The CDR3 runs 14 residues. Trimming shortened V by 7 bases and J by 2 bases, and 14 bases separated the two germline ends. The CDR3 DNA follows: TGTGCCAGCACCTTTTTGGGGGGTAACACTGAAGCTTTCTTT. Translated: CASTFLGGNTEAFF.

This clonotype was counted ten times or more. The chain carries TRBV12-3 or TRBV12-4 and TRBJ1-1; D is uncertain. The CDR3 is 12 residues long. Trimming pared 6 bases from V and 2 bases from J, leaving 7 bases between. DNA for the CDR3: TGTGCCAGCAGCCTAGATAACACTGAAGCTTTCTTT. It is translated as CASSLDNTEAFF.

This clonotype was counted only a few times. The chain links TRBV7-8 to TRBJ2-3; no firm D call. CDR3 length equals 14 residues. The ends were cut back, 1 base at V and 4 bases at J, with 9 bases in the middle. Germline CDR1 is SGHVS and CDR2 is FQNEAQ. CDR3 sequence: CASSLVANADTQYF. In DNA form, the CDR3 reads TGTGCCAGCAGCTTAGTCGCTAACGCAGATACGCAGTATTTT.

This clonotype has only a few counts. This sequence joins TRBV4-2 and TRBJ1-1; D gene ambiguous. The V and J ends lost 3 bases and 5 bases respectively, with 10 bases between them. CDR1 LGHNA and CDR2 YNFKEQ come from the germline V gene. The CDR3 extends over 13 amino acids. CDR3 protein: CASSQNWGTEAFF. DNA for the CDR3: TGTGCCAGCAGCCAGAATTGGGGTACTGAAGCTTTCTTT.

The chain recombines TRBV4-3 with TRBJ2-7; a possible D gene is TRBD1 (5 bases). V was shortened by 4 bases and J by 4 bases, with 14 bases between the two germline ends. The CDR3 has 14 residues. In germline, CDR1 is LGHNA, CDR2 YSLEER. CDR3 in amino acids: CASSPTARAYEQYF. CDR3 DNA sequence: TGCGCCAGCAGCCCGACGGCCAGGGCTTACGAGCAGTACTTC.

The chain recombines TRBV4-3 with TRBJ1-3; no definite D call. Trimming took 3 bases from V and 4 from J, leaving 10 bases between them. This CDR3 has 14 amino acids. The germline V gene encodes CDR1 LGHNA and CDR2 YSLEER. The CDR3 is CASSHNGRGNTIYF. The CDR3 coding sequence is TGCGCCAGCAGCCACAACGGGAGAGGAAACACCATATATTTT.

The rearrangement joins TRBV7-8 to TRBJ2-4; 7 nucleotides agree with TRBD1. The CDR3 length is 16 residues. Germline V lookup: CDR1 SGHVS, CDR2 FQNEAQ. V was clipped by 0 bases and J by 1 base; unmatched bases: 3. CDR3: CASSLAGGAAKNIQYF. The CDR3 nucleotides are TGTGCCAGCAGCTTAGCAGGGGGCGCTGCCAAAAACATTCAGTACTTC.

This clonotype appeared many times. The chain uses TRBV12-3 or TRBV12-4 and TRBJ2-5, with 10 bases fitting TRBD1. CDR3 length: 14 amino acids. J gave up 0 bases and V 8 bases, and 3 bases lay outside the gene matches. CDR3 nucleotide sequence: TGTGCCAGCCGACAGGGGGCTTACCAAGAGACCCAGTACTTC. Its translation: CASRQGAYQETQYF.

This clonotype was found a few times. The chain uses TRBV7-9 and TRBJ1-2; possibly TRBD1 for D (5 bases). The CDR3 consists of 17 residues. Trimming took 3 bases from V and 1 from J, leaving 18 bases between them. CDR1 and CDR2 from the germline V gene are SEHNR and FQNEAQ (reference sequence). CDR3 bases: TGTGCCAGCAGCTTTGGACTCCAAGCAGGGCTTAACTATGGCTACACCTTC. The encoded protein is CASSFGLQAGLNYGYTF.

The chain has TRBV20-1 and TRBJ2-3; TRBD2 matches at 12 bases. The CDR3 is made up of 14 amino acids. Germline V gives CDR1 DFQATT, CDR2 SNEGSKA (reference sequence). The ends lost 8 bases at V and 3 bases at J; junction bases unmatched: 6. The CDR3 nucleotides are TGCAGTCGACTAGCGGGGGACGAAACAGATACGCAGTATTTT. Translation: CSRLAGDETDTQYF.

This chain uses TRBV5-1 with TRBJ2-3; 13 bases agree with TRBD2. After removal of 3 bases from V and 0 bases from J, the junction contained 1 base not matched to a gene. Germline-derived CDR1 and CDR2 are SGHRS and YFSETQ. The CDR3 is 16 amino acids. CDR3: CASSWTSGGSTDTQYF. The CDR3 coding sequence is TGCGCCAGCAGCTGGACTAGCGGGGGAAGCACAGATACGCAGTATTTT.

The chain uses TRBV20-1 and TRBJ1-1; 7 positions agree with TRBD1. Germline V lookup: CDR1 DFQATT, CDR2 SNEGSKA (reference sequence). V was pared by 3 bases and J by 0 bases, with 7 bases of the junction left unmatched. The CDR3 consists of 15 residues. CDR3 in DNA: TGCAGTGCTAGGGCAGGGGGAAACATGAACACTGAAGCTTTCTTT. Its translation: CSARAGGNMNTEAFF.

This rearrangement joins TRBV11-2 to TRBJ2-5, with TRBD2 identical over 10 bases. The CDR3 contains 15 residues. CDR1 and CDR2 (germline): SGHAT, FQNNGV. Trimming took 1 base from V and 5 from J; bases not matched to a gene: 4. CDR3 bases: TGTGCCAGCAGCTTAGTGCCGGGACTAGCGGAGACCCAGTACTTC. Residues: CASSLVPGLAETQYF.

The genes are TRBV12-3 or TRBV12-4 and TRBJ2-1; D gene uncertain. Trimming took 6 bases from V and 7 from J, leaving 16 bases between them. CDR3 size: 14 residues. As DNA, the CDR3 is TGTGCCAGCAGCACTCAAGACCCATCAAATGAGCAGTTCTTC. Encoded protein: CASSTQDPSNEQFF.

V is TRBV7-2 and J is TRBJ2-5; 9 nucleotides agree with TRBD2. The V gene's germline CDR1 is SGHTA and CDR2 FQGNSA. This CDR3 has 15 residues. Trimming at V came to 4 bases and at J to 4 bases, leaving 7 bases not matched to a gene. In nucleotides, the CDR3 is TGTGCCAGCAGCTCGGAGACGGGACTAGCAGAGACCCAGTACTTC. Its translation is CASSSETGLAETQYF. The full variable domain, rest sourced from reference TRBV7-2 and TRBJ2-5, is GAGVSQSPSNKVTEKGKDVELRCDPISGHTALYWYRQSLGQGLEFLIYFQGNSAPDKSGLPSDRFSAERTGGSVSTLTIQRTQQEDSAVYLCASSSETGLAETQYFGPGTRLLVL.

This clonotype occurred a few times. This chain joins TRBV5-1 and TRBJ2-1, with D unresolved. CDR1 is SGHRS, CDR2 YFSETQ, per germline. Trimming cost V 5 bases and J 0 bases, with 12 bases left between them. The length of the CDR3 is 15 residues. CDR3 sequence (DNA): TGCGCCAGCAGACCTCGGACGAGCTCCTACAATGAGCAGTTCTTC. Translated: CASRPRTSSYNEQFF. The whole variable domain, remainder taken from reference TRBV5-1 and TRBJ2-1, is KAGVTQTPRYLIKTRGQQVTLSCSPISGHRSVSWYQQTPGQGLQFLFEYFSETQRNKGNFPGRFSGRQFSNSRSEMNVSTLELGDSALYLCASRPRTSSYNEQFFGPGTRLTVL.

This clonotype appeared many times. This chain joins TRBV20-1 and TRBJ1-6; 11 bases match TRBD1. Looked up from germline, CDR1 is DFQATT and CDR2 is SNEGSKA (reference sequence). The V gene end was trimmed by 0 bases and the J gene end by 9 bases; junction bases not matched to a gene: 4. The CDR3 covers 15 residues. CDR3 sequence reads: CSAREAGTGGSPLHF. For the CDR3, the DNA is TGCAGTGCTAGAGAAGCCGGGACAGGGGGTTCACCCCTCCACTTT.

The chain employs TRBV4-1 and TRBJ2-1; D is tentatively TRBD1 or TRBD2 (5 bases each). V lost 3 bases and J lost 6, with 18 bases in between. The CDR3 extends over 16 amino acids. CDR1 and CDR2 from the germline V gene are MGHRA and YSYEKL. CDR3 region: CASSQDRGLGGNEQFF. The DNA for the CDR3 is TGCGCCAGCAGCCAGGATCGAGGTCTTGGGGGCAATGAGCAGTTCTTC.

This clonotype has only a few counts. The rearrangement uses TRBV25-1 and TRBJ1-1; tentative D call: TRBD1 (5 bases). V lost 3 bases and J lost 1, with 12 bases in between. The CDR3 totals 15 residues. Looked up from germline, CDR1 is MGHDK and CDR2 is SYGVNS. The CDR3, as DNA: TGTGCCAGCAGTGACACGGGACCAACGAACACTGAAGCTTTCTTT. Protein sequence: CASSDTGPTNTEAFF. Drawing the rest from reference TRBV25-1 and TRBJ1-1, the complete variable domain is EADIYQTPRYLVIGTGKKITLECSQTMGHDKMYWYQQDPGMELHLIHYSYGVNSTEKGDLSSESTVSRIRTEHFPLTLESARPSHTSQYLCASSDTGPTNTEAFFGQGTRLTVV.

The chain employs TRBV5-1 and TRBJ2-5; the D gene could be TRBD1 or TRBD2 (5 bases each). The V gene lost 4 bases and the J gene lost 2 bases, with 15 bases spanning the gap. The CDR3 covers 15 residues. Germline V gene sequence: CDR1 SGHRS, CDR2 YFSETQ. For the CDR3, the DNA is TGCGCCAGCAGCCCCCGGGACGCAAGACAAGAGACCCAGTACTTC. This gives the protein CASSPRDARQETQYF.

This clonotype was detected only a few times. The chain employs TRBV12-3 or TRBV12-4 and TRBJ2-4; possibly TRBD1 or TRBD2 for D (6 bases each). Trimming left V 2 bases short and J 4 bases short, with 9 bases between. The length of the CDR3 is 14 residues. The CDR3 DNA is TGTGCCAGCAGTTTATCGGGGGCTAAAAACATTCAGTACTTC. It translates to CASSLSGAKNIQYF.

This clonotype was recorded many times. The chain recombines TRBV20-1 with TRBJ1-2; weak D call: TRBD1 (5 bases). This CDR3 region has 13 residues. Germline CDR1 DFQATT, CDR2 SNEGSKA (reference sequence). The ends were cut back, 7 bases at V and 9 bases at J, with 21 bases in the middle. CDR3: CSVRAGGDDRYTF. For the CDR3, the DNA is TGCAGTGTTCGAGCGGGAGGGGACGACCGCTACACCTTC.

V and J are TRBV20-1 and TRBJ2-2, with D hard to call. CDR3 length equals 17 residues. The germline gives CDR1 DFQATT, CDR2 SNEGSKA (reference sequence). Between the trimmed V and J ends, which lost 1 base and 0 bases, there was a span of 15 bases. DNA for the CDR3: TGCAGTGCTAGAGGGTCAGGACCAAACGCGAACACCGGGGAGCTGTTTTTT. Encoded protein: CSARGSGPNANTGELFF.